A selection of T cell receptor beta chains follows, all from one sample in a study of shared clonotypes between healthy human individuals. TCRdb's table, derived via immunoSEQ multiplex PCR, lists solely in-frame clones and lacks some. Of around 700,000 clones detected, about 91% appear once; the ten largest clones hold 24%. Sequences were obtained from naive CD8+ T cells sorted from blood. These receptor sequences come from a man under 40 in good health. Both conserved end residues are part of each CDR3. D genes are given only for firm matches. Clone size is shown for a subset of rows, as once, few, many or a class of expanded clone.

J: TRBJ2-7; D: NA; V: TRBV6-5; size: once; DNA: TGTGCCAGCAGTTACTCAGCTGGTTACGAGCAGTACTTC; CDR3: CASSYSAGYEQYF
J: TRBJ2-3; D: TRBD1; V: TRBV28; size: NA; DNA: TGTGCCAGCAGCAAGGGGCTGAGGGGACAGGGGTTAGATACGCAGTATTTT; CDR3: CASSKGLRGQGLDTQYF
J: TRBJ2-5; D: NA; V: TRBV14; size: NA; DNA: TGTGCCAGCAGCCAAGATTTTGACGGGGTCAGGTTCCAAGAGACCCAGTACTTC; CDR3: CASSQDFDGVRFQETQYF
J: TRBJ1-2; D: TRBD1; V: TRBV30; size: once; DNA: TGTGCCGGGCTGACAGGGATTATCTATGGCTACACCTTC; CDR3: CAGLTGIIYGYTF
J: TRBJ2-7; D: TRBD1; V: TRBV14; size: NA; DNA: TGTGCCAGCAGTAGGGGACAGGACCTCTACGAGCAGTACTTC; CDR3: CASSRGQDLYEQYF
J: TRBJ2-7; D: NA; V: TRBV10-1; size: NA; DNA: TGCGCCAGCAGTGAGACAGGAACCTACGAGCAGTACTTC; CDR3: CASSETGTYEQYF
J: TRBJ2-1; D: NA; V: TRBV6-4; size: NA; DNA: TGTGCCAGCAGCCCCCGAGGGGGGGCATACAATGAGCAGTTCTTC; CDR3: CASSPRGGAYNEQFF
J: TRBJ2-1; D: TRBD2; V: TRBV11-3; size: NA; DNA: TGTGCCAGCAGCTTAGAGACTAGCGACGCTCAATCCCATGAGCAGTTCTTC; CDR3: CASSLETSDAQSHEQFF
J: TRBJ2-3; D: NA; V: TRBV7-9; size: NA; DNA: TGTGCCAGCGGTCCCGAATATCTTGATACGCAGTATTTT; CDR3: CASGPEYLDTQYF
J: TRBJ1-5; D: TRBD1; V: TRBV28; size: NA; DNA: TGTGCCAGCAGTTCCGGGACAGACTCCAATCAGCCCCAGCATTTT; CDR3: CASSSGTDSNQPQHF
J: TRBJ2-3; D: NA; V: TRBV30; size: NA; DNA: TGTGCCTGGAGTGAAAGGGTCCGGACAGATACGCAGTATTTT; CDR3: CAWSERVRTDTQYF
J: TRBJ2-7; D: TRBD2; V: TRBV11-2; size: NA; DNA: TGTGCCAGCAGCTTAGATGGGACTAGCGGGTACGAGCAGTACTTC; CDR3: CASSLDGTSGYEQYF
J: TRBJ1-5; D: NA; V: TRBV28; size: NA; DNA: TGTGCCAGCAGTTTACTAGGGGTTAGCAATCAGCCCCAGCATTTT; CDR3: CASSLLGVSNQPQHF
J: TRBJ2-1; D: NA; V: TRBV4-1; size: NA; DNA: TGCGCCAGCAGCCAAGAGGTAGGCAACCTTTACAATGAGCAGTTCTTC; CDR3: CASSQEVGNLYNEQFF
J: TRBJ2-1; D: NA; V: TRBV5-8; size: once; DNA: TGTGCCAGCAGCTTGGTGGTCTACAATGAGCAGTTCTTC; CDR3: CASSLVVYNEQFF
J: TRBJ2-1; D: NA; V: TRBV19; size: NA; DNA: TGTGCCAGTAGTTTTCGGACTCTCGGAATCAATGAGCAGTTCTTC; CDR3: CASSFRTLGINEQFF
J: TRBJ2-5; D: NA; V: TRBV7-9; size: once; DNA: TGTGCCAGCAGCTCCCCCACAGGGTCCCAAGAGACCCAGTACTTC; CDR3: CASSSPTGSQETQYF
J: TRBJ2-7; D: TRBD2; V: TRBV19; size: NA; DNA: TGTGCCAGTAGTAGGTGGCGGGAGGTTAGTACTTCCTACGAGCAGTACTTC; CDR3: CASSRWREVSTSYEQYF
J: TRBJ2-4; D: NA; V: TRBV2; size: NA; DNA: TGTGCCAGCTTTGGGGGACCACCCGACAAAAACATTCAGTACTTC; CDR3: CASFGGPPDKNIQYF
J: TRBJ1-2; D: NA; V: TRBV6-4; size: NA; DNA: TGTGCCAGCAGTGACGGGGCTGGCTACACCTTC; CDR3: CASSDGAGYTF
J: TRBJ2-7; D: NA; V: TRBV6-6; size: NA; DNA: TGTGCCAGCAGTTACGCCACAGGGTCCGAGCAGTACTTC; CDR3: CASSYATGSEQYF
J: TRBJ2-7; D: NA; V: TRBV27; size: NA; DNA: TGTGCCAGCAGTTTATCGACAGTCTTCTCCTACGAGCAGTACTTC; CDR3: CASSLSTVFSYEQYF
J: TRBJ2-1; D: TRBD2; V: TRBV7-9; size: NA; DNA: TGTGCCAGCAGCTTAGGGACTAGCGGTTACAATGAGCAGTTCTTC; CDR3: CASSLGTSGYNEQFF
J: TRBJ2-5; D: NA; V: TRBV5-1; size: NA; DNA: TGCGCCAGCGCGCCGCGTCCCGAAGAGACCCAGTACTTC; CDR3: CASAPRPEETQYF
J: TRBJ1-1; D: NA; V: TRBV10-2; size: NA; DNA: TGCGCCAGCAGAGAGGGAGGGGAAACTGAAGCTTTCTTT; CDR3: CASREGGETEAFF
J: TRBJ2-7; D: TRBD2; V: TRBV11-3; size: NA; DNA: TGTGCCAGCAGCTTAGGACTAGCGGGAGGTGATGAGCAGTACTTC; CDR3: CASSLGLAGGDEQYF
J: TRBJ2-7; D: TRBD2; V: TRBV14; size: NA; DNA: TGTGCCAGCAGCCAAGGCAGCGGGGGAGCCTACGAGCAGTACTTC; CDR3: CASSQGSGGAYEQYF
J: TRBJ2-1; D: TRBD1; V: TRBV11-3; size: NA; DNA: TGTGCCAGCAGCGCGGGACAGGGGGTTAATGAGCAGTTCTTC; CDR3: CASSAGQGVNEQFF
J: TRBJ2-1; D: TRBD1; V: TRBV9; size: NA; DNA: TGTGCCAGCAGCGCCCGACAGGGGGCGGCCATCGAGCAGTTCTTC; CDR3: CASSARQGAAIEQFF
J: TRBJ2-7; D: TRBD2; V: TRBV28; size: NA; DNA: TGTGCCAGCAGTTTGGCGCTAGCGGGCTACGAGCAGTACTTC; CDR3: CASSLALAGYEQYF
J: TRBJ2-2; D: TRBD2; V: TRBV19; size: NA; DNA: TGTGCCAGTAGTATATCGCTCTCGTGGGTTAGCGGGAAAACCGGGGAGCTGTTTTTT; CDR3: CASSISLSWVSGKTGELFF
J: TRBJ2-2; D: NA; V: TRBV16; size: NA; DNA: TGTGCCAGCAGCCATGAGGGGACTTACACCGGGGAGCTGTTTTTT; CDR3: CASSHEGTYTGELFF
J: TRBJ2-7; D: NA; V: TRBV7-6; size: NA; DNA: TGTGCCAGCAGCTTAGTGACGGGGGAGAAGGTTTACGAGCAGTACTTC; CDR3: CASSLVTGEKVYEQYF
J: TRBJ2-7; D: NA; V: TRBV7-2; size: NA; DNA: TGTGCCAGCAGCTTCCCAGGGGAGAGTCTACCTTACGAGCAGTACTTC; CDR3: CASSFPGESLPYEQYF
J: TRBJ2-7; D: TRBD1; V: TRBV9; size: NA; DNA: TGTGCCAGCAGCCTTGCCGGGACAGGGGGCTACGAGCAGTACTTC; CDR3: CASSLAGTGGYEQYF
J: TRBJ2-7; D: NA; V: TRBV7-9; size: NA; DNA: TGTGCCAGCAGCTCAGCCCCGGGGGCGGGCGAGCAGTACTTC; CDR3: CASSSAPGAGEQYF
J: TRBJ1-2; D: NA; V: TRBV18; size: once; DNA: TGTGCCAGCTCACCACCCGACCAGGTCTATGGCTACACCTTC; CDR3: CASSPPDQVYGYTF
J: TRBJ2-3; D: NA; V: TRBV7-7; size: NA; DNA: TGTGCCAGCAGCCCCTTTACAGGCGCAGATACGCAGTATTTT; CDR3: CASSPFTGADTQYF
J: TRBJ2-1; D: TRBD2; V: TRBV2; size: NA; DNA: TGTGCCAGCAGTATCACTAGCGGGAGCTACAATGAGCAGTTCTTC; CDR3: CASSITSGSYNEQFF
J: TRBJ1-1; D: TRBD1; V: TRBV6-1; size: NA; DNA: TGTGCCGGCACGGACAGGGGGTGGACTGAAGCTTTCTTT; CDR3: CAGTDRGWTEAFF
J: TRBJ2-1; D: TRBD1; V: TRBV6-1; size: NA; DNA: TGTGCCAGCAGAGGGACAGCTTTGTCCTACAATGAGCAGTTCTTC; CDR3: CASRGTALSYNEQFF
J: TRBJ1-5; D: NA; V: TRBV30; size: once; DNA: TGTGCCTGGAGTGTAGGGCCCACCGGGGATCAGCCCCAGCATTTT; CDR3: CAWSVGPTGDQPQHF
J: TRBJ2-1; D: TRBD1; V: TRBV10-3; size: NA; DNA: TGTGCCATCAGTACCGGGACAGTATCCTACAATGAGCAGTTCTTC; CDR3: CAISTGTVSYNEQFF
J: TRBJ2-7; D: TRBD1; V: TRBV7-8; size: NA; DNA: TGTGCCAGCTCGACAGGGCGGGCCTACGAGCAGTACTTC; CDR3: CASSTGRAYEQYF
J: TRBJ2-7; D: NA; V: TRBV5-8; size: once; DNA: TGTGCCAGCAGCTCTGGGATCTACGAGCAGTACTTC; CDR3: CASSSGIYEQYF
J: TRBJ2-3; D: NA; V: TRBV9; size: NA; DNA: TGTGCCAGCTCGCAGGCAGCGTATGAAGATACGCAGTATTTT; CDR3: CASSQAAYEDTQYF
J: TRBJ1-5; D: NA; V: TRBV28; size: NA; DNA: TGTGCCAGCCGGGGGGGGGATCACCCCAATCAGCCCCAGCATTTT; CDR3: CASRGGDHPNQPQHF